The 9 T cell receptor beta chains reported below all come from one sample, sequenced in a study of PD-L1 blockade in urothelial cancer. TCRdb's copy holds only in-frame clones and misses some; the assay was immunoSEQ multiplex PCR. In the table there are 45,000 to 60,000 clones, 70% to 90% of which are singletons. Here the sequenced sample was PBMCs, taken around atezolizumab (anti-PD-L1) treatment. The source of these receptors is a man in his sixties with urothelial cancer.

The chain combines TRBV6-1 with TRBJ2-1; TRBD2 matches at 10 bases. This CDR3 spans 12 amino acids. Trimming cost V 8 bases and J 11 bases; bases outside gene matches: 6. Germline CDR1 reads MNHNS; CDR2 reads SASEGT. CDR3 region: CASRGLAEKQFF. The DNA for the CDR3 is TGTGCCAGCCGCGGACTAGCGGAAAAGCAGTTCTTC.

V gene TRBV5-1 combines with J gene TRBJ2-5; D is perhaps TRBD2 (6 bases). From germline, CDR1 is SGHRS and CDR2 YFSETQ. V lost 0 bases and J lost 5, with 14 bases in between. CDR3 size: 15 residues. This CDR3 reads CASSLGAGGGETQYF. The DNA of the CDR3 is TGCGCCAGCAGCTTGGGTGCAGGCGGAGGGGAGACCCAGTACTTC.

The rearrangement links TRBV29-1 to TRBJ2-1, with 8 bases lining up with TRBD1. Germline trimming cut 6 bases from V and 6 bases from J; bases unmatched to any gene: 7. This CDR3 has 13 residues. Germline V lookup: CDR1 SQVTM, CDR2 ANQGSEA. This chain's CDR3 is CSVSITGGNEQFF. Written as DNA, the CDR3 is TGCAGCGTGTCCATCACAGGGGGCAATGAGCAGTTCTTC.

In the case of this clone: An end of the junction does not agree with germline; a read error may underlie this. CDR3 DNA sequence: TGTGCTAGCAGCTTAGAAGGACTAGTTGGAGAGACCCAGTACTTC. Its protein is CASSLEGLVGETQYF. The chain is built from TRBV7-7 and TRBJ2-5; 7 positions agree with TRBD2. From germline, CDR1 is SSHAT and CDR2 FNYEAQ (reference sequence). CDR3 length: 15 residues.

This clone has just one count. The rearrangement joins TRBV11-3 to TRBJ1-1, with a tentative D call TRBD1 (6 bases). V lost 4 bases, J lost 1 base, and 13 bases lay in between. CDR3 length equals 15 residues. In germline, CDR1 is SGHNT, CDR2 YENEEA. Here the CDR3 reads CASSSWGGTNTEAFF. CDR3 nucleotides: TGTGCCAGCAGCTCGTGGGGGGGCACGAACACTGAAGCTTTCTTT. Looking up the rest from reference TRBV11-3 and TRBJ1-1 gives the full variable domain: EAGVVQSPRYKIIEKKQPVAFWCNPISGHNTLYWYLQNLGQGPELLIRYENEEAVDDSQLPKDRFSAERLKGVDSTLKIQPAELGDSAVYLCASSSWGGTNTEAFFGQGTRLTVV.

This chain uses TRBV4-3 with TRBJ2-6; D is unresolved. Germline V gene lookup returns CDR1 LGHNA and CDR2 YSLEER. V was cut by 1 base and J by 1 base, with 11 bases left in between. The CDR3 runs to 17 residues. The DNA of the CDR3 is TGCGCCAGCAGCCAAGCTCGGGTTGCTTCTGGGGCCAACGTCCTGACTTTC. This gives the protein CASSQARVASGANVLTF.

This clone was found a few times. V and J are TRBV19 and TRBJ1-1; 7 nucleotides agree with TRBD1. Germline V CDR1 and CDR2: LNHDA, SQIVND (reference sequence). This CDR3 contains 15 residues. The ends lost 6 bases at V and 1 base at J; junction bases unmatched: 8. The CDR3 here is CASRETGTANTEAFF. The CDR3 region has the DNA TGTGCCAGTAGGGAGACAGGGACGGCGAACACTGAAGCTTTCTTT. Full variable domain (rest looked up from reference TRBV19 and TRBJ1-1): DGGITQSPKYLFRKEGQNVTLSCEQNLNHDAMYWYRQDPGQGLRLIYYSQIVNDFQKGDIAEGYSVSREKKESFPLTVTSAQKNPTAFYLCASRETGTANTEAFFGQGTRLTVV.

The chain has TRBV30 and TRBJ1-1; 7 nucleotides match TRBD1. The CDR3 covers 15 residues. Germline V gene sequence: CDR1 GTSNPN, CDR2 SVGIG (reference sequence). The J segment lost 1 base and the V segment lost 8 bases, leaving 13 bases of the junction unmatched. The CDR3 is CARTRDRNTNTEAFF. The DNA of the CDR3 is TGTGCCCGAACTAGGGACAGAAATACGAACACTGAAGCTTTCTTT.

The chain recombines TRBV6-1 with TRBJ2-5; D is perhaps TRBD2 (5 bases). V lost 5 bases and J 5 bases, leaving 18 bases between the germline ends. The CDR3 covers 15 residues. Per germline, CDR1 MNHNS and CDR2 SASEGT. The CDR3 loop reads CASSPVGPSGETQYF. For the CDR3, the DNA is TGTGCCAGCAGTCCTGTAGGACCGTCGGGGGAGACCCAGTACTTC.